This TCR beta chain was recovered during a study of cytomegalovirus exposure and HLA in healthy donors. Broader study findings: A classifier reportedly called cytomegalovirus status with high sensitivity and specificity.

The donors were part of the validation cohort of 95 to 150 subjects. That cohort was separate from the first cohort, which comprised 500 to 700 subjects. Sequenced by immunoSEQ multiplex PCR; TCRdb stores in-frame clones only, minus some. The sample consists of 150,000 to 200,000 clones, 86% of them appearing once. To note about this clone: Its matching antigen is unknown.

What was sequenced was PBMCs. This sequence originates from a woman aged 18 to 35 in good health and CMV-seronegative.

The CDR3 DNA sequence: TGTGCCAGCAGCTCCTTAGCGGGACAAGAGACCCAGTACTTC. Residues: CASSSLAGQETQYF. The chain employs TRBV11-3 and TRBJ2-5, with 8 bases matching TRBD2. V shed 4 bases and J 2 bases; nucleotides not matched to a gene: 3. Germline V gene sequence: CDR1 SGHNT, CDR2 YENEEA. The CDR3 has 14 residues.